These T cell receptor beta chains were read from a single sample in a study of CXCR3-negative and CXCR3-positive naive CD8 T cells. TCRdb reprocessed the 5' RACE reads, keeping one entry per CDR3 protein, no DNA. The listing contains 85,000 to 120,000 distinct CDR3 sequences. Sequenced input: naive CXCR3+ CD8+ T cells from blood. Source of these receptors: a human donor in good health. Some clones in this sample may be carry-over from other donors' samples. Both conserved end residues are part of each CDR3. Fields, in order: J gene, V gene, CDR3 protein.

>TRBJ2-7|TRBV30
CAWNEGGYEQYF
>TRBJ2-1|TRBV10-1
CASSLTGGAGQFF
>TRBJ1-2|TRBV29-1
CSVVTEKVYGYTF
>TRBJ2-1|TRBV5-1
CASSLVPGGPYNEQFF
>TRBJ2-2|TRBV20-1
CSVRTANTGELFF
>TRBJ2-1|TRBV29-1
CSVRGGQGGSYNEQFF
>TRBJ2-5|TRBV27
CASSSPYQETQYF
>TRBJ1-1|TRBV6-2/TRBV6-3
CASSRGGGGTEAFF
>TRBJ2-1|TRBV2
CASSEADVGQGTMVNEQFF
>TRBJ2-7|TRBV7-9
CASSPGTGVHYEQYF
>TRBJ1-5|TRBV6-5
CASAEMGNQPQHF
>TRBJ2-1|TRBV5-1
CASTPSVTSGGRAEQFF
>TRBJ1-4|TRBV5-7
CASSRFLRQGREKLFF
>TRBJ2-6|TRBV15
CATSRARSGANVLTF
>TRBJ1-1|TRBV5-1
CASSLWTGGTEAFF
>TRBJ2-7|TRBV18
CASSSPTSETYEQYF
>TRBJ2-7|TRBV6-5
CASSYSGAGTSFGPPLYEQYF
>TRBJ1-6|TRBV4-2
CASSQAGTDNSPLHF
>TRBJ1-2|TRBV28
CASSLGTGLWYGYTF
>TRBJ1-6|TRBV28
CASKPQVRGSPLHF
>TRBJ2-3|TRBV29-1
CSVEHSRDRAF
>TRBJ2-5|TRBV3-1
CASSQEGLIAGHQETQYF
>TRBJ2-1|TRBV14
CASSQGDSAQYNEQFF
>TRBJ2-3|TRBV29-1
CSVDSLADTDTQYF
>TRBJ2-3|TRBV29-1
CSVEGPGPGTDTQYF
>TRBJ1-2|TRBV9
CASSATGMNGYTF
>TRBJ2-1|TRBV20-1
CSARVETFNEQLF
>TRBJ2-7|TRBV7-8
CASSLAGLVYEQYF
>TRBJ2-7|TRBV29-1
CSVCPNRGSYEQYF
>TRBJ2-7|TRBV6-2/TRBV6-3
CASREDGGSYEQYF
>TRBJ2-3|TRBV12-3/TRBV12-4
CASSLALRDTQYF
>TRBJ2-1|TRBV6-1
CASSDGLAGGNEQFF